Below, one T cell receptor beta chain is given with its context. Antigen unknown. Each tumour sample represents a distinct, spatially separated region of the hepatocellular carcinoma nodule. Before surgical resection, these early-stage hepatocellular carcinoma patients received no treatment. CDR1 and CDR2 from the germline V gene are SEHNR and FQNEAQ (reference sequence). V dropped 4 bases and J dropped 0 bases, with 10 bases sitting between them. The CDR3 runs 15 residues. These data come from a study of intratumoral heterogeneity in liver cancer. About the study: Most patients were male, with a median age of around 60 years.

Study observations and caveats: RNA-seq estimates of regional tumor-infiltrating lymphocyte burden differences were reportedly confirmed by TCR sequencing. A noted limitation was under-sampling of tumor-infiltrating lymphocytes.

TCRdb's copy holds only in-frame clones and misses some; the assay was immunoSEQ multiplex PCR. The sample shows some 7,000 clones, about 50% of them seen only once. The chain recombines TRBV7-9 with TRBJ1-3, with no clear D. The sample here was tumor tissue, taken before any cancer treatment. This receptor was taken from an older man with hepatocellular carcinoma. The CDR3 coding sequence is TGTGCCAGCAGCTACCGGGGTCGCTCTGGAAACACCATATATTTT. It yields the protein CASSYRGRSGNTIYF. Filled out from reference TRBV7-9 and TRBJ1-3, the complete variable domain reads DTGVSQNPRHKITKRGQNVTFRCDPISEHNRLYWYRQTLGQGPEFLTYFQNEAQLEKSRLLSDRFSAERPKGSFSTLEIQRTEQGDSAMYLCASSYRGRSGNTIYFGEGSWLTVV.